Described below is a single T cell receptor (beta chain) sequence and its context. From germline, CDR1 is MNHEY and CDR2 SVGAGI. The CDR3 consists of 13 residues. The V and J ends lost 8 bases and 7 bases, in that order; junction bases with no gene match: 9. The record originates from a study of blood T cell repertoires in COVID-19. Method: immunoSEQ multiplex PCR; TCRdb's copy keeps in-frame clones and lacks some. The sample carries some 250,000 clones, around 80% recorded once. The source is a man in his fifties or sixties with acute or convalescent COVID-19. The gene calls are TRBV6-5 and TRBJ2-7; TRBD1 matches at 9 bases. Sample: peripheral blood. CDR3: CASFDRGVGEQYF. CDR3 sequence (DNA): TGTGCCAGCTTCGACAGGGGGGTCGGGGAGCAGTACTTC.